A selection of T cell receptor beta chains follows, all from one sample in a study of response to subunit inactivated influenza vaccine. TCRdb ran MiXCR on the RT-PCR reads and lists one entry per CDR3 protein. The sample records fewer than 700,000 distinct CDR3 sequences, roughly 13% being singletons. The sample consisted of PBMCs from blood, taken roughly 48 days after vaccination. The receptors were gathered from a man over 45 who received an inactivated influenza vaccine. The CDR3 runs from the conserved cysteine through the conserved F or W.

j_call	v_call	cdr3_aa
TRBJ2-7	TRBV11-2	CASSLGTSGIWEQYF
TRBJ2-2	TRBV7-8	CASSFLAGAQVLNTGELFF
TRBJ2-5	TRBV6-2/TRBV6-3	CASTGETQYF
TRBJ2-3	TRBV6-2/TRBV6-3	CASRGPMSDTQYF
TRBJ1-6	TRBV29-1	CSVAAGGFGSPLHF
TRBJ2-5	TRBV12-3/TRBV12-4	CASNSPRGGSFVETQYF
TRBJ2-1	TRBV4-2	CASSQDPRGKDNEQFF
TRBJ1-2	TRBV11-1	CASATNREYGYTF
TRBJ2-1	TRBV20-1	CSARPGTSSRAQFF
TRBJ1-1	TRBV12-3/TRBV12-4	CASSFARSTEAFF
TRBJ2-1	TRBV7-3	CASSSLDDYNEQFF
TRBJ2-1	TRBV15	CATVSGTSGNNEQFF
TRBJ2-1	TRBV3-1	CASSQGGTGEQFF
TRBJ1-1	TRBV6-1	CASRSIDRPSNTEAFF
TRBJ2-1	TRBV24-1	CATSDRSGRTYNEQFF
TRBJ2-7	TRBV5-1	CASSLAVWGHSYEQYF
TRBJ2-7	TRBV15	CATSIDRQGPYEQYF
TRBJ2-7	TRBV27	CASSSPTSGSFHEQYF
TRBJ1-5	TRBV27	CASSRRTGISNQPQHF
TRBJ1-4	TRBV9	CASSVEGLANEKLFF
TRBJ1-2	TRBV5-1	CASSFNRGANYGYTF
TRBJ1-1	TRBV6-1	CASSTQRATEAFF
TRBJ2-1	TRBV6-2/TRBV6-3	CASSTTERRTYNEQFF
TRBJ2-7	TRBV7-2	CASRLDNRVGEQYF
TRBJ2-7	TRBV6-2/TRBV6-3	CASSQLGGSSYEQYF
TRBJ2-3	TRBV7-2	CASSLVGTGSDTQYF
TRBJ2-5	TRBV28	CASSLTGLSEETQYF
TRBJ1-2	TRBV20-1	CSARDSLGPYGYTF
TRBJ2-7	TRBV5-6	CASSGWGIYEQYF
TRBJ2-7	TRBV11-2	CASSIGGGVPYEQYF
TRBJ2-4	TRBV2	CASSLWGNKNIQYF